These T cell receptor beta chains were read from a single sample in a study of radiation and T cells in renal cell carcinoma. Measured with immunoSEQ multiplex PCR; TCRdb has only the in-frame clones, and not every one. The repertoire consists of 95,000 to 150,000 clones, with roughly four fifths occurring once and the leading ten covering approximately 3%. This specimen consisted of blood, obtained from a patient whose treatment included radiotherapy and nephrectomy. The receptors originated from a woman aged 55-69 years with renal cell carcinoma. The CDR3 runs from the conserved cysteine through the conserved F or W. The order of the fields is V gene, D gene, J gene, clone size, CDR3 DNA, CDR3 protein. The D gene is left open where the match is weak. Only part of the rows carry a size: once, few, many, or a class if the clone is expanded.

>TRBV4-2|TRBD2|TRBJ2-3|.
TGTGCCAGCACCAAAATGCTAGCGGGATCTAGCACAGATACGCAGTATTTT
CASTKMLAGSSTDTQYF
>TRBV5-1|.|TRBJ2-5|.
TGCGCCAGCACCCTTGAGGGGGGGCCACGAGAGACCCAGTACTTC
CASTLEGGPRETQYF
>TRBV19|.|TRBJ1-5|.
TGTGCCAGTAGTCCCGGACAGAGGGGAGCGGAGCATTTT
CASSPGQRGAEHF
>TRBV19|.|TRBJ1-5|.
TGTGCCAGTAGTTTCGACAGGAATCAGCCCCAGCATTTT
CASSFDRNQPQHF
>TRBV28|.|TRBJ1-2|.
TGTGCCAGCAGTCTGCTTCAGAGGGACCATGGCTACACCTTC
CASSLLQRDHGYTF
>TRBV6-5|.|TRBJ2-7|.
TGTGCCAGCAGACCCAGGGGGGGTCACCACGAGCAGTACTTC
CASRPRGGHHEQYF
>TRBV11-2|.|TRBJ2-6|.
TGTGCCAGCAGCTTAGATTACCAGATCTCTGGGGCCAACGTCCTGACTTTC
CASSLDYQISGANVLTF
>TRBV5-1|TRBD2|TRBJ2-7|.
TGCGCCAGCAGCCCGAACGGGAGTCCTCTAGCGGGGAGCTCCTACGAGCAGTACTTC
CASSPNGSPLAGSSYEQYF
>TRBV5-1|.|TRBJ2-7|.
TGCGCCAGCAGCCCCGGGGATAGCGAAAGAGAGCAGTACTTC
CASSPGDSEREQYF
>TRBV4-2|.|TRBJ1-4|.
TGTGCCAGCAGCCAAGATCTAGGTGGGGCTAATGAAAAACTGTTTTTT
CASSQDLGGANEKLFF
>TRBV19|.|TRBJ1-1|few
TGTGCCAGTAAAACGGGCACTGAAGCTTTCTTT
CASKTGTEAFF
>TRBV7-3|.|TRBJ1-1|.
TGTGCCAGCAGCTTATCAGGGGACGCTGAAGCTTTCTTT
CASSLSGDAEAFF
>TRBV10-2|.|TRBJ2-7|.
TGCGCCAGCAGATTACAGGGTCCCTACGAGCAGTACTTC
CASRLQGPYEQYF
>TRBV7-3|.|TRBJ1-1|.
TGTGCCAGCAGCTTAAACATTGTCGGAGGACAAGTCCCACTTAGGAGTGAAGCTTTCTTT
CASSLNIVGGQVPLRSEAFF
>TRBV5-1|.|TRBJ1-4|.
TGCGCCAGCAGCTTAGCGGGGGACGGTGATGAAAAACTGTTTTTT
CASSLAGDGDEKLFF
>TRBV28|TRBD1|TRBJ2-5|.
TGTGCCAGCAGTTTAGGACAGGGGGCGGCAACCAGGACCCAGTACTTC
CASSLGQGAATRTQYF
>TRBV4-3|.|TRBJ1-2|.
TGCGCCAGCAGCCAAGATCGAACCTCATCGAGGATATATGGCTACACCTTC
CASSQDRTSSRIYGYTF
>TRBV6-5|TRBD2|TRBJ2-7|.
TGTGCCAGCAGTCCCCCAGCGGGGCAGGTTTACGAGCAGTACTTC
CASSPPAGQVYEQYF
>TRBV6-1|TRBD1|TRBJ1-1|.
TGTGCCAGCAGCCCCTCCGGGACAGTGAACACTGAAGCTTTCTTT
CASSPSGTVNTEAFF
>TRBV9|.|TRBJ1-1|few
TGTGCCAGCAGTTCTTCAGGGGAAATAGGCGCTGAAGCTTTCTTT
CASSSSGEIGAEAFF
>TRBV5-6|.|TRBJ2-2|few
TGTGCCAGCAGCCGGGACGTGGGGGGCGGGGAGCTGTTTTTT
CASSRDVGGGELFF
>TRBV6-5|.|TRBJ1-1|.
TGTGCCAGCAGTTACTCTTGGAGAACTGAAGCTTTCTTT
CASSYSWRTEAFF
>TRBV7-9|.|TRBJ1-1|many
TGTGCCAGCAGCCCCGGGGGTCTAGAAGCTTTCTTT
CASSPGGLEAFF
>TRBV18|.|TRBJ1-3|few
TGTGCCAGCTCACGCTATGGCGAGACAGACCCTGGAAACACCATATATTTT
CASSRYGETDPGNTIYF
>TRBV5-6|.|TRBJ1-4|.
TGTGCCAGCAGCCCCCGGACAACCATGAATGAAAAACTGTTTTTT
CASSPRTTMNEKLFF
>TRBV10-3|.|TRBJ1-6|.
TGTGCCATCAGTGAAGAACCGGCTAGAGGGTCACCCCTCCACTTT
CAISEEPARGSPLHF
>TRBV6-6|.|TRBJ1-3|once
TGTGCCAGCACCACAGAAACTGGAAACACCATATATTTT
CASTTETGNTIYF
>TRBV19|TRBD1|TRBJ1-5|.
TGTGCCAGTAGTGATCGACAGGGATATCAGCCCCAGCATTTT
CASSDRQGYQPQHF
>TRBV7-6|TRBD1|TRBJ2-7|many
TGTGCCAGCGCCTTGACAGGGGAGAGCTCCTACGAGCAGTACTTC
CASALTGESSYEQYF
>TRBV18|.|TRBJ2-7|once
TGTGCCAGCTCACCACGAGGCGGCCGGAGCTCCTACGAGCAGTACTTC
CASSPRGGRSSYEQYF
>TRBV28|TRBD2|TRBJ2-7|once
TGTGCCAGCAGTTTATCCACGGGGGGCTCCTACGAGCAGTACTTC
CASSLSTGGSYEQYF
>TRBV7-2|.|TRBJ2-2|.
TGTGCCAGCAGCCAAACCCGCACCGGGGAGCTGTTTTTT
CASSQTRTGELFF
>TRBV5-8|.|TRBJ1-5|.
TGTGCCAGCAGCTTGGCAGGGAACAGCAATCAGCCCCAGCATTTT
CASSLAGNSNQPQHF
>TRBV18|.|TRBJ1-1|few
TGTGCCAGCTCACCGGGGGGGGATTACACTGAAGCTTTCTTT
CASSPGGDYTEAFF
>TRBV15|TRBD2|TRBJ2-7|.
TGTGCCACCAGCAGATCGGGGGGAAGGAGCTCCTACGAGCAGTACTTC
CATSRSGGRSSYEQYF
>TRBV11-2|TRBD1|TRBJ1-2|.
TGTGCCAGCAGCTTGGGGACAGGTTTTGGCTACACCTTC
CASSLGTGFGYTF
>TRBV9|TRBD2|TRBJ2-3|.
TGTGCCAGCAGCGGTGTCGCGGGGGGGCATGGAGATACGCAGTATTTT
CASSGVAGGHGDTQYF
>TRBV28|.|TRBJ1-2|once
TGTGCCAGCAGACGAGGGGGGCCCAACTATGGCTACACCTTC
CASRRGGPNYGYTF
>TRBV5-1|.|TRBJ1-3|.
TGCGCCAGCAGCTTGGAGGCAGGGTCTGGAAACACCATATATTTT
CASSLEAGSGNTIYF
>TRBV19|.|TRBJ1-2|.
TGTGCCAGTAGTATAGGCGACGTCCGAGCTAACTATGGCTACACCTTC
CASSIGDVRANYGYTF
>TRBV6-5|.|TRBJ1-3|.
TGTGCCAGCAGTCTTTCACTTGGAAACACCATATATTTT
CASSLSLGNTIYF
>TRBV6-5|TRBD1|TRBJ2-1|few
TGTGCCAGCACCTCGACAGGGGTCGCCTACAATGAGCAGTTCTTC
CASTSTGVAYNEQFF
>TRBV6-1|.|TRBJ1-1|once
TGTGCCAACGGGATGAACACTGAAGCTTTCTTT
CANGMNTEAFF
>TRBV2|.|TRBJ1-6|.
TGTGCCAGCAGGGATCTAGCTATCACGAGCTCCTATAATTCACCCCTCCACTTT
CASRDLAITSSYNSPLHF
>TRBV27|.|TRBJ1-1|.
TGTGCCAGCAGTTTCGGGTGGAACACTGAAGCTTTCTTT
CASSFGWNTEAFF